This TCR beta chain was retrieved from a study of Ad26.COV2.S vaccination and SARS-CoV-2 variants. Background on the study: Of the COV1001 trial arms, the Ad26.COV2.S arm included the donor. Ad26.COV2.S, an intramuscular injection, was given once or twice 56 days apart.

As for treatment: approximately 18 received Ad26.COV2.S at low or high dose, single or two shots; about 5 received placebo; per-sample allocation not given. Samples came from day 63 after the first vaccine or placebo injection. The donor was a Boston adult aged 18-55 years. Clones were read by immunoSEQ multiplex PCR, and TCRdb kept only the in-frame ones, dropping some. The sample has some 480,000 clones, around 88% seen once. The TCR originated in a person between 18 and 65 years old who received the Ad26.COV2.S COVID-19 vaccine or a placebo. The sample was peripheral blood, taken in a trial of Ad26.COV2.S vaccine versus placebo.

The CDR3 spells CASSQAFRGGEKLFF. The CDR3 nucleotides are TGCGCCAGCAGCCAAGCGTTCAGGGGAGGTGAAAAACTGTTTTTT. This chain uses TRBV4-3 with TRBJ1-4; D may be TRBD1 (6 bases). Between the trimmed V and J ends, which lost 1 base and 7 bases, there was a span of 13 bases. Germline V gives CDR1 LGHNA, CDR2 YSLEER. The CDR3 runs 15 residues.